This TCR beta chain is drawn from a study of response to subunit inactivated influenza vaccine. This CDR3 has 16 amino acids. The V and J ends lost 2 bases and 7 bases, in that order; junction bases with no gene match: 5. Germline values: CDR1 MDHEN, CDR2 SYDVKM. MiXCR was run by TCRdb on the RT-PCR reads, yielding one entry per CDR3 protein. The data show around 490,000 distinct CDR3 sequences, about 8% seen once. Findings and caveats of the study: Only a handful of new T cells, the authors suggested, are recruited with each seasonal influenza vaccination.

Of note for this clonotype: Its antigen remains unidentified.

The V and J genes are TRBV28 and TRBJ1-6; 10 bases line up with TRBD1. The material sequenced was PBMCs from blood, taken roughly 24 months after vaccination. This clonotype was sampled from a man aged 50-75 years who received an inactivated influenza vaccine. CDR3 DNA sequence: TGTGCCAGCAGTTTAATCTTGGGACAGGGGAATTCACCCCTCCACTTT. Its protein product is CASSLILGQGNSPLHF.